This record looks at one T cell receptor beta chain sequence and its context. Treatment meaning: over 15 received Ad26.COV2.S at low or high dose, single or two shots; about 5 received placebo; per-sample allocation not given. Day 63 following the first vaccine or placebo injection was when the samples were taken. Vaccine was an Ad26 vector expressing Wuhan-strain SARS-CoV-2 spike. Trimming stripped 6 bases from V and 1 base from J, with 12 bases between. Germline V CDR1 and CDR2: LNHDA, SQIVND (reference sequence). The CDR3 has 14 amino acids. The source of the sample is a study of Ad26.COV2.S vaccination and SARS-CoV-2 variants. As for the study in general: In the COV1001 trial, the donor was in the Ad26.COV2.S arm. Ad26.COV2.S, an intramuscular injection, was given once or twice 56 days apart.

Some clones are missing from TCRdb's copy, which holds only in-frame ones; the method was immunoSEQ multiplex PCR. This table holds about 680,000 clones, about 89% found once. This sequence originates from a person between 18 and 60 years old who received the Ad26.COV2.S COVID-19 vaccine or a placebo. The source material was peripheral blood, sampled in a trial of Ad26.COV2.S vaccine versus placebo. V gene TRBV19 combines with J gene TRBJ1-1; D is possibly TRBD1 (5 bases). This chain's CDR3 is CASRFGGGNTEAFF. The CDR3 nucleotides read TGTGCCAGTAGGTTCGGCGGGGGGAACACTGAAGCTTTCTTT.